The 6 T cell receptor beta chains in this list originate from one sample, sequenced in a study of blood T cells in healthy people across ages. A sample-barcoded 5' primer and a J-beta primer mix were used in a second PCR of roughly 7 to 11 cycles. A single record per CDR3 protein comes from TCRdb applying MiXCR to the 5' RACE reads. The table includes around 1,000,000 distinct CDR3 sequences, around two fifths detected once. The specimen was blood. These receptors originate from a man aged 18 to 30 in good health.

This chain joins TRBV9 and TRBJ1-2; D is unclear. CDR1 is SGDLS and CDR2 is YYNGEE in the germline V gene. The CDR3 is 12 residues long. The V end was cut by 3 bases, the J end by 7 bases, with 10 bases between. The CDR3 reads CASSAQVGGYTF. The CDR3 region has the DNA TGTGCCAGCAGCGCCCAAGTTGGTGGCTACACCTTC.

This chain uses TRBV6-6 with TRBJ2-2; 8 bases match TRBD1. This CDR3 region has 16 residues. CDR1 is MNHNY, CDR2 SVGAGI, per germline (reference sequence). V trimming: 4 bases; J trimming: 3 bases; junction bases outside the gene matches: 7. The CDR3 sequence: CASSSRTGMYTGELFF. DNA of the CDR3: TGTGCCAGCAGTTCACGGACAGGGATGTACACCGGGGAGCTGTTTTTT.

CDR3 sequence (DNA): TGTGCCAGCAGCCCACCAGGGTTTACTAATGAAAAACTGTTTTTT. Its translation is CASSPPGFTNEKLFF. The chain joins TRBV7-2 to TRBJ1-4; D might be TRBD1 (5 bases). The CDR3 runs 15 residues. CDR1 SGHTA and CDR2 FQGNSA come from the germline V gene. V was clipped by 5 bases and J by 2 bases, with 12 bases between them.

In this sample, this clonotype turned up a few times. Sequence at one end of the junction differs from germline and may be a read error. The CDR3 loop is CASSLGGSGNTEAFF. The CDR3 DNA is TGTGCCAGCAGCTTGGGTGGCAGCGGAAACACTGAGGCTTTCTTT. V usage is TRBV5-4 and J usage is TRBJ1-1; D gene ambiguous. Germline V gene data show CDR1 as SGHNT and CDR2 as YYREEE (reference sequence). The CDR3 has 15 residues.

The gene calls are TRBV20-1 and TRBJ2-7; D might be TRBD1 or TRBD2, each matching 5 bases. The better agreement between TRBJ2-5 and the DNA end casts doubt on the J call. This CDR3 contains 14 residues. CDR1 and CDR2 (germline): DFQATT, SNEGSKA (reference sequence). CDR3 sequence reads: CSAPPSIEGETQYF. For the CDR3, the DNA is TGCAGTGCGCCTCCTTCGATCGAGGGGGAGACCCAGTACTTC.

The genes are TRBV12-3 or TRBV12-4 and TRBJ1-1, with 7 bases identical to TRBD1. The CDR3 is 15 residues long. V shed 6 bases, J shed 4 bases, and the junction held 11 bases outside the gene matches. CDR3 nucleotides: TGTGCCAGCAGCCGATCTCAGGGGGAAGGCACTGAAGCTTTCTTT. Translated: CASSRSQGEGTEAFF.